What follows are 14 T cell receptor beta chains derived from one specimen sequenced in a study of T cells in localized non-small cell lung cancer. The method was immunoSEQ multiplex PCR; TCRdb's version includes in-frame clones alone and lacks a portion of them. The table shows 25,000 to 30,000 clones, with around 90% occurring only once. The specimen was peripheral blood, collected before any cancer treatment. These receptor sequences come from a female donor older than 55 with stage I lung adenocarcinoma.

V usage is TRBV21-1 and J usage is TRBJ1-1. TRBV21-1 is a listed pseudogene. This CDR3 spans 19 amino acids. The DNA for the CDR3 is TGTGCCAGCAGGAAAAAGGGGAAGGGGAGGCGAGGCGTTAACACTGAAGCTTTCTTT. Translation: CASRKKGKGRRGVNTEAFF.

This clone has only one observation. This sequence joins TRBV28 and TRBJ2-7, with D perhaps matching TRBD1 (6 bases). Per germline, CDR1 MDHEN and CDR2 SYDVKM. The ends were cut back, 3 bases at V and 6 bases at J, with 15 bases in the middle. The CDR3 runs 14 residues. The CDR3 here is CASSFDRTAREQYF. CDR3 DNA sequence: TGTGCCAGCAGTTTCGACAGGACGGCTCGCGAGCAGTACTTC.

The chain employs TRBV6-1 and TRBJ1-2; no clear D. This CDR3 has 13 residues. With 4 bases removed from V and 4 bases from J, the gap between germline ends came to 10 bases. From germline, CDR1 is MNHNS and CDR2 SASEGT. The CDR3 here is CASSVSLIYGYTF. The CDR3, as DNA: TGTGCCAGCAGTGTAAGTCTGATCTATGGCTACACCTTC.

This clone was recorded once. The rearrangement joins TRBV19 to TRBJ2-5; tentatively, D is TRBD1 or TRBD2 (5 bases each). Trimming took off 4 bases at V and 3 bases at J, with 12 bases between the two ends. The CDR3 spans 14 residues. Germline assignment: CDR1 LNHDA and CDR2 SQIVND (reference sequence). The CDR3 reads CASSKGVGEETQYF. Here the CDR3 DNA reads TGTGCCAGTAGTAAAGGGGTCGGGGAAGAGACCCAGTACTTC.

The chain is built from TRBV5-4 and TRBJ1-2; TRBD1 aligns across 9 bases. CDR3 length equals 15 residues. CDR1 is SGHNT and CDR2 is YYREEE in the germline V gene (reference sequence). J gave up 6 bases and V 2 bases, and 8 bases lay outside the gene matches. DNA of the CDR3: TGTGCCAGCAGCTTCACAGGGGGCGCTTGGAATGGCTACACCTTC. Protein product: CASSFTGGAWNGYTF.

The genes are TRBV6-5 and TRBJ1-1, with 8 bases lining up with TRBD1. V dropped 7 bases and J dropped 2; count of bases not matched to a gene: 6. This CDR3 has 14 residues. Germline loops: CDR1 MNHEY, CDR2 SVGAGI. The CDR3 loop reads CASTTGQANTEAFF. DNA for the CDR3: TGTGCCAGCACCACGGGACAGGCAAACACTGAAGCTTTCTTT.

V gene TRBV9 combines with J gene TRBJ1-1, with a weak D call TRBD1 (6 bases). V dropped 3 bases and J dropped 0 bases, with 12 bases sitting between them. CDR3 length: 15 residues. Germline V gives CDR1 SGDLS, CDR2 YYNGEE. For the CDR3, the DNA is TGTGCCAGCAGCGCCCAAACAGGGTTGAACACTGAAGCTTTCTTT. Protein sequence: CASSAQTGLNTEAFF.

The table lists this clone with a count of one. The gene calls are TRBV28 and TRBJ1-2; D gene ambiguous. Per the germline V gene, CDR1 is MDHEN and CDR2 is SYDVKM. The ends were cut back, 2 bases at V and 5 bases at J, with 6 bases in the middle. The CDR3 loop spans 12 amino acids. CDR3 in amino acids: CASSLGVYGYTF. The CDR3 DNA reads TGTGCCAGCAGTTTAGGGGTTTATGGCTACACCTTC.

The V and J genes are TRBV19 and TRBJ2-7, with a weak D call TRBD1 (5 bases). CDR3 size: 20 residues. Germline assignment: CDR1 LNHDA and CDR2 SQIVND (reference sequence). Trimming left V 1 base short and J 4 bases short, with 29 bases between. The CDR3 here is CASSIGGRAPQRVHEYEQYF. DNA of the CDR3: TGTGCCAGTAGTATAGGGGGCAGGGCCCCGCAAAGAGTCCATGAATACGAGCAGTACTTC.

This clone was counted a single time. This chain uses TRBV29-1 with TRBJ1-2; D is undetermined. CDR1 SQVTM and CDR2 ANQGSEA come from the germline V gene. The ends were cut back, 3 bases at V and 4 bases at J, with 12 bases in the middle. CDR3 size: 13 residues. The CDR3 DNA reads TGCAGCGTTGATCTCGAGGGATCCTATGGCTACACCTTC. Translation gives CSVDLEGSYGYTF. Full variable domain (outside the CDR3, taken from reference TRBV29-1 and TRBJ1-2): SAVISQKPSRDICQRGTSLTIQCQVDSQVTMMFWYRQQPGQSLTLIATANQGSEATYESGFVIDKFPISRPNLTFSTLTVSNMSPEDSSIYLCSVDLEGSYGYTFGSGTRLTVV.

This clone has only a few counts. In DNA form, the CDR3 reads TGTGCCAGTAGCTTGTTGGGGGACAGGGAGGACAGTGGCTACACCTTC. This encodes CASSLLGDREDSGYTF. The chain carries TRBV19 and TRBJ1-2, with 9 bases lining up with TRBD1. The CDR3 has 16 amino acids. Germline CDR1 is LNHDA and CDR2 is SQIVND (reference sequence). After removal of 6 bases from V and 7 bases from J, the junction contained 15 bases not matched to a gene.

Only one count was recorded for this clone. This chain connects TRBV7-8 to TRBJ1-2, with a weak D call TRBD1 (6 bases). The CDR3 has 16 amino acids. V lost 1 base to trimming and J lost 4 bases, with 16 bases between them. The germline V gene encodes CDR1 SGHVS and CDR2 FQNEAQ. The CDR3 loop reads CASSLEGGQGSYGYTF. The CDR3 DNA reads as TGTGCCAGCAGCTTAGAGGGTGGGCAGGGGAGCTATGGCTACACCTTC.

The V and J genes are TRBV18 and TRBJ1-1, with D unresolved. Germline CDR1 and CDR2: KGHSH and LQKENI. The CDR3 covers 14 residues. Trimming shortened V by 6 bases and J by 6 bases, and 17 bases separated the two germline ends. The CDR3 sequence: CASSSSSGRAEAFF. The CDR3 DNA reads as TGTGCCAGCTCTTCGTCATCGGGAAGGGCTGAAGCTTTCTTT. Together with reference TRBV18 and TRBJ1-1, the CDR3 gives the full variable domain: NAGVMQNPRHLVRRRGQEARLRCSPMKGHSHVYWYRQLPEEGLKFMVYLQKENIIDESGMPKERFSAEFPKEGPSILRIQQVVRGDSAAYFCASSSSSGRAEAFFGQGTRLTVV.

Here the CDR3 DNA reads TGTGCCAGCAGTTTTGGGAGACAAGAGACCCAGTACTTC. As protein: CASSFGRQETQYF. The chain has TRBV27 and TRBJ2-5, with D possibly matching TRBD2 (5 bases). Between the trimmed V and J ends, which lost 3 bases and 2 bases, there was a span of 7 bases. Germline V gives CDR1 MNHEY, CDR2 SMNVEV (reference sequence). The CDR3 runs to 13 residues.